The 10 T cell receptor beta chains below come from one sample, sequenced in a study of CD8 T cells in Susac syndrome. cDNA came from roughly 0.53 to 1 ug RNA primed by random hexamers. TCRdb processed the immunoSEQ multiplex PCR reads anew with MiXCR; each CDR3 protein has one entry. The sample records 100,000 or so distinct CDR3 sequences, around 94% being singletons. Specimen: CD4+ T cells from PBMCs. The origin of the receptors is a human donor with Susac syndrome.

The chain recombines TRBV30 with TRBJ2-7; D remains unclear. Germline V gene lookup returns CDR1 GTSNPN and CDR2 SVGIG (reference sequence). The CDR3 consists of 14 residues. CDR3 sequence (DNA): TGTGCTTGTTTCACCGGCCCGCTGGGCTACGAGCAGTACTTC. Encoded protein: CACFTGPLGYEQYF.

CDR3 in amino acids: CASGDGYGYTF. The CDR3 coding sequence is TGTGCCAGCGGGGACGGCTATGGCTACACCTTC. V is TRBV14 and J is TRBJ1-2, with D possibly being TRBD1 (5 bases). There are 11 residues in the CDR3. Germline V gene sequence: CDR1 SGHDN, CDR2 FVKESK. Trimming pared 8 bases from V and 4 bases from J, leaving 8 bases between. The entire variable domain, with the rest obtained from reference TRBV14 and TRBJ1-2, is as follows: EAGVTQFPSHSVIEKGQTVTLRCDPISGHDNLYWYRRVMGKEIKFLLHFVKESKQDESGMPNNRFLAERTGGTYSTLKVQPAELEDSGVYFCASGDGYGYTFGSGTRLTVV.

In this sample, this clonotype turned up once. The gene calls are TRBV30 and TRBJ1-3; D unresolved. The CDR3 sequence is 14 residues long. The germline V and J ends were trimmed by 8 bases and 7 bases, with 21 bases remaining between them. From germline, CDR1 is GTSNPN and CDR2 SVGIG (reference sequence). The CDR3 reads CARRSARRGNTIYF. The CDR3 region has the DNA TGTGCCCGACGCTCGGCCCGCCGGGGTAACACCATATATTTT.

This chain links TRBV20-1 with TRBJ1-5; D not resolved. Germline CDR1 and CDR2: DFQATT and SNEGSKA (reference sequence). This CDR3 spans 13 amino acids. V was clipped by 3 bases and J by 4 bases, with 10 bases between them. CDR3 DNA: TGCAGTGCTAGTCAGGCAGCAAATCAGCCCCAGCATTTT. It yields the protein CSASQAANQPQHF.

The rearrangement uses TRBV21-1 and TRBJ1-2; the D call of TRBD1 is as the table states it, not checked on the DNA. TRBV21-1 corresponds to a pseudogene. The CDR3 extends over 14 amino acids. CDR3 nucleotide sequence: TGTGCCAGCAGCATCGACAGGAGGTGGATGGCTACACCTTTC. Its translation is CASSIDRRWMATPF.

This chain uses TRBV30 with TRBJ1-3, with D unclear. There are 12 residues in the CDR3. Germline V lookup: CDR1 GTSNPN, CDR2 SVGIG (reference sequence). V was shortened by 2 bases and J by 3 bases, with 5 bases between the two germline ends. This chain's CDR3 is CAWSPSGNTIYF. The CDR3 bases are TGTGCCTGGAGTCCTAGTGGAAACACCATATATTTT. Variable domain in full (rest from reference TRBV30 and TRBJ1-3): SQTIHQWPATLVQPVGSPLSLECTVEGTSNPNLYWYRQAAGRGLQLLFYSVGIGQISSEVPQNLSASRPQDRQFILSSKKLLLSDSGFYLCAWSPSGNTIYFGEGSWLTVV.

The chain has TRBV2 and TRBJ1-5; maybe TRBD1 (6 bases). V was clipped by 3 bases and J by 3 bases, with 12 bases between them. The CDR3 runs to 15 residues. Germline CDR1 SNHLY, CDR2 FYNNEI. CDR3 amino acids: CASSDGGRVNQPQHF. The CDR3 nucleotides read TGTGCCAGCAGTGATGGGGGGCGAGTCAATCAGCCCCAGCATTTT.

The chain employs TRBV20-1 and TRBJ1-2; unclear D gene. Trimming stripped 0 bases from V and 4 bases from J, with 12 bases between. This CDR3 contains 14 residues. From germline, CDR1 is DFQATT and CDR2 SNEGSKA (reference sequence). The CDR3 DNA reads as TGCAGTGCTAGAGATCTGACATCACCCTATGGCTACACCTTC. Translation: CSARDLTSPYGYTF.

The chain uses TRBV5-1 and TRBJ1-5; D gene uncertain. Germline CDR1 SGHRS, CDR2 YFSETQ. The CDR3 contains 15 residues. The V end was cut by 4 bases, the J end by 7 bases, with 18 bases between. For the CDR3, the DNA is TGCGCCAGCAGCCCGACGGTTGGCATTGGACAGCCCCAGCATTTT. The encoded protein is CASSPTVGIGQPQHF.

The CDR3 sequence: CASSSTGERGNTIYF. CDR3 nucleotides: TGTGCCAGCAGTTCTACAGGGGAGAGAGGAAACACCATATATTTT. The rearrangement uses TRBV6-5 and TRBJ1-3; 7 bases fit TRBD1. The CDR3 contains 15 residues. The V and J ends lost 4 bases and 4 bases, in that order; junction bases with no gene match: 7. CDR1 is MNHEY, CDR2 SVGAGI, per germline.